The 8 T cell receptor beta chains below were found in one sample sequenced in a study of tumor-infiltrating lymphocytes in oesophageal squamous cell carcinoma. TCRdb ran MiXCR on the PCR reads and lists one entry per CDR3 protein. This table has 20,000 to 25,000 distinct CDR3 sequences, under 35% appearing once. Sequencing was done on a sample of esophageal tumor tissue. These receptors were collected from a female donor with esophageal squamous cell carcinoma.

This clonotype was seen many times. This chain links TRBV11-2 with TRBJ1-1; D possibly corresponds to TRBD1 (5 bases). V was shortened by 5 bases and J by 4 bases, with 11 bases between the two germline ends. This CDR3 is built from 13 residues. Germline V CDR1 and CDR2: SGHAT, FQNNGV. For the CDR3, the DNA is TGTGCCAGCAGCAAGGGACCAGGCACTGAAGCTTTCTTT. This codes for CASSKGPGTEAFF. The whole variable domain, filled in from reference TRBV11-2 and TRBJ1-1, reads EAGVAQSPRYKIIEKRQSVAFWCNPISGHATLYWYQQILGQGPKLLIQFQNNGVVDDSQLPKDRFSAERLKGVDSTLKIQPAKLEDSAVYLCASSKGPGTEAFFGQGTRLTVV.

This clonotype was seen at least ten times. CDR3 region: CASGRGRLNEKLFF. CDR3 nucleotides: TGTGCCAGCGGAAGGGGACGCTTGAATGAAAAACTGTTTTTT. The V call is TRBV28, the J call TRBJ1-4, with D possibly TRBD1 on 5 matching bases. With 8 bases removed from V and 5 bases from J, the gap between germline ends came to 15 bases. Germline V gene lookup returns CDR1 MDHEN and CDR2 SYDVKM. This CDR3 has 14 residues.

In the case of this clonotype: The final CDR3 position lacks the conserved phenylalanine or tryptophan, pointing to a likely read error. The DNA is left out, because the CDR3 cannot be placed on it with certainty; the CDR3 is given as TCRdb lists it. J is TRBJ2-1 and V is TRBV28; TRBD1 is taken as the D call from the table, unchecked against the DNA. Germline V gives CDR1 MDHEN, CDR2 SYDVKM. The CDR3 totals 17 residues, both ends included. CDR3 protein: CASRGAGTGTYGYTFGS.

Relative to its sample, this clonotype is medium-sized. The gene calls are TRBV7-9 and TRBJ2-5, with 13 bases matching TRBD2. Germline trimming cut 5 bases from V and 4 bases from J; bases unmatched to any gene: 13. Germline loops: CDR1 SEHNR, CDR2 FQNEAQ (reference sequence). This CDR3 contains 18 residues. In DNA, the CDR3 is TGTGCCAGCAGCCCCGGGCCTGGACTAGCGGGAGACCGAGAGACCCAGTACTTC. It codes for CASSPGPGLAGDRETQYF.

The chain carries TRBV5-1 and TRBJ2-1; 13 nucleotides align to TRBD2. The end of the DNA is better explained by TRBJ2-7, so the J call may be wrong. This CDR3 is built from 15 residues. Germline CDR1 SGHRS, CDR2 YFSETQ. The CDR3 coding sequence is TGCGCCAGCAGCTTCACTAGCGGGGGGGTCGGTGAGCAGTACTTC. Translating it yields CASSFTSGGVGEQYF.

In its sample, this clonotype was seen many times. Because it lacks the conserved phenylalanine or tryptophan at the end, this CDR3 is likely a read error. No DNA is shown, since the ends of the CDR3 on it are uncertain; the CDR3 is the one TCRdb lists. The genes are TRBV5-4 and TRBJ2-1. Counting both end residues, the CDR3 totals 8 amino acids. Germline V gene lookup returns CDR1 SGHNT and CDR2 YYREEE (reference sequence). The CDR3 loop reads CASSALPT.

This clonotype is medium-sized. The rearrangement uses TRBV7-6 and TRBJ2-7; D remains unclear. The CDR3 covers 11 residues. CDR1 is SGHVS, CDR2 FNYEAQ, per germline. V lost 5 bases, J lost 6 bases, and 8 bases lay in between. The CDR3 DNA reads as TGTGCCAGCAGCCCAGGAACCGAGCAGTACTTC. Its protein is CASSPGTEQYF.

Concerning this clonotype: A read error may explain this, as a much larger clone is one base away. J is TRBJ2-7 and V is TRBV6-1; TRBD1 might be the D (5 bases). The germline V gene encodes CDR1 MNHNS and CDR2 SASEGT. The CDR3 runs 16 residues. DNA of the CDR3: TGTACCAGCAGTTCCCTCACTCAGGGCTTCTCCTACGAGCAGTACTTC. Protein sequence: CTSSSLTQGFSYEQYF.